Below, 17 T cell receptor beta chains from the same sample are listed, as sequenced in a study of cytomegalovirus exposure and HLA in healthy donors. PCR was performed using 60 Vbeta and 13 Jbeta primers. Generated by immunoSEQ multiplex PCR, the TCRdb table keeps only in-frame clones and is missing some. The sample contains about 130,000 clones, over 65% of which appear only once. Sequencing input: PBMCs. Source of these receptors: a man aged 30 to 45 in good health and CMV-seropositive.

The chain has TRBV7-2 and TRBJ2-5, with D unresolved. The CDR3 has 15 residues. Trimming took off 1 base at V and 1 base at J, with 10 bases between the two ends. CDR1 and CDR2 (germline): SGHTA, FQGNSA. The CDR3 reads CASSLELIVQETQYF. CDR3 sequence (DNA): TGTGCCAGCAGCTTAGAATTGATAGTCCAAGAGACCCAGTACTTC.

The chain links TRBV27 to TRBJ1-1; no clear D gene. The CDR3 spans 13 residues. Trimming stripped 4 bases from V and 0 bases from J, with 6 bases between. Looked up from germline, CDR1 is MNHEY and CDR2 is SMNVEV (reference sequence). The DNA of the CDR3 is TGTGCCAGCAGTTCGGGTTTGAACACTGAAGCTTTCTTT. This encodes CASSSGLNTEAFF.

This chain uses TRBV19 with TRBJ2-3; D call uncertain. Germline CDR1 is LNHDA and CDR2 is SQIVND (reference sequence). V gave up 4 bases and J gave up 5 bases, with 4 bases separating them. CDR3 length: 11 amino acids. CDR3 coding DNA: TGTGCCAGTAGTAGGAGAGATACGCAGTATTTT. Translation: CASSRRDTQYF.

This chain joins TRBV11-2 and TRBJ2-5; D is unclear. In germline, CDR1 is SGHAT, CDR2 FQNNGV. V was trimmed by 4 bases and J by 1 base, leaving 7 bases between them. The CDR3 has 13 residues. The CDR3 DNA reads TGTGCCAGCAGCTCCTCGTCCCAAGAGACCCAGTACTTC. Amino acid sequence: CASSSSSQETQYF.

The chain carries TRBV15 and TRBJ2-1; weak D call: TRBD2 (5 bases). The CDR3 sequence is 14 residues long. V lost 3 bases to trimming and J lost 4 bases, with 10 bases between them. Germline CDR1 LNHNV, CDR2 YYDKDF (reference sequence). The CDR3 DNA reads TGTGCCACCAGCAGCGGGATTCTATACAATGAGCAGTTCTTC. Residues: CATSSGILYNEQFF.

This chain uses TRBV29-1 with TRBJ1-1, with D perhaps matching TRBD1 (5 bases). V lost 1 base, J lost 1 base, and 7 bases lay in between. The CDR3 is 13 amino acids. Germline assignment: CDR1 SQVTM and CDR2 ANQGSEA. CDR3 sequence reads: CSVEGTTNTEAFF. Here the CDR3 DNA reads TGCAGCGTTGAAGGGACAACGAACACTGAAGCTTTCTTT.

The rearrangement links TRBV11-2 to TRBJ1-1; D is ambiguous. The CDR3 is 13 residues long. V shed 2 bases and J shed 6 bases, with 10 bases lying between them. CDR1 SGHAT and CDR2 FQNNGV come from the germline V gene. The CDR3 loop is CASSLQVMAEAFF. The CDR3 nucleotides read TGTGCCAGCAGCTTACAGGTAATGGCTGAAGCTTTCTTT.

The chain employs TRBV15 and TRBJ1-5; D is unclear. V shed 3 bases and J shed 2 bases, with 8 bases lying between them. Germline lookup yields CDR1 LNHNV and CDR2 YYDKDF (reference sequence). The CDR3 totals 14 residues. CDR3 bases: TGTGCCACCAGCAGGGAGGACGGCAATCAGCCCCAGCATTTT. This sequence encodes CATSREDGNQPQHF.

The V and J genes are TRBV5-6 and TRBJ1-1; maybe TRBD1 (5 bases). V was shortened by 4 bases and J by 3 bases, with 16 bases between the two germline ends. The CDR3 loop spans 15 amino acids. Germline V lookup: CDR1 SGHDT, CDR2 YYEEEE. The CDR3 protein is CASSTFDRWDTEAFF. The CDR3 DNA reads TGTGCCAGCAGCACCTTCGACAGATGGGACACTGAAGCTTTCTTT. The full variable domain, with the rest looked up from reference TRBV5-6 and TRBJ1-1, is DAGVTQSPTHLIKTRGQQVTLRCSPKSGHDTVSWYQQALGQGPQFIFQYYEEEERQRGNFPDRFSGHQFPNYSSELNVNALLLGDSALYLCASSTFDRWDTEAFFGQGTRLTVV.

V is TRBV30 and J is TRBJ1-2, with D hard to call. Germline V gene sequence: CDR1 GTSNPN, CDR2 SVGIG (reference sequence). The CDR3 length is 15 residues. Trimming cost V 1 base and J 4 bases, with 16 bases left between them. The CDR3 DNA is TGTGCCTGGAGTGCCCTCAGTGGTTTCGCCTATGGCTACACCTTC. It codes for CAWSALSGFAYGYTF.

V and J are TRBV27 and TRBJ1-2; the D gene is possibly TRBD1 (6 bases). The germline V gene encodes CDR1 MNHEY and CDR2 SMNVEV (reference sequence). The ends were cut back, 4 bases at V and 4 bases at J, with 19 bases in the middle. CDR3 length equals 16 residues. The CDR3, as DNA: TGTGCCAGCAGTTCCGTGGGATTACAGGGTTTCTATGGCTACACCTTC. Amino acid sequence: CASSSVGLQGFYGYTF.

The chain couples TRBV9 to TRBJ2-3; 9 bases map to TRBD2. Germline CDR1 reads SGDLS; CDR2 reads YYNGEE. The CDR3 consists of 14 residues. V was pared by 4 bases and J by 3 bases, with 3 bases of the junction left unmatched. DNA of the CDR3: TGTGCCAGCAGCTATGGACTAGCGACAGATACGCAGTATTTT. It encodes CASSYGLATDTQYF.

The CDR3 reads CASSSNRVGAPYEQYF. The CDR3 DNA reads TGTGCCAGCAGTTCAAACAGGGTTGGAGCTCCCTACGAGCAGTACTTC. The genes are TRBV27 and TRBJ2-7; maybe TRBD1 (6 bases). Germline loops: CDR1 MNHEY, CDR2 SMNVEV (reference sequence). The V end was cut by 4 bases, the J end by 2 bases, with 18 bases between. This CDR3 is built from 16 residues.

In this sample, this clone turned up a few times. This sequence joins TRBV6-5 and TRBJ1-1; D remains ambiguous. The CDR3 contains 11 residues. Germline CDR1 MNHEY, CDR2 SVGAGI. The V gene lost 5 bases and the J gene lost 7 bases, with 8 bases spanning the gap. In DNA form, the CDR3 reads TGTGCCAGCAGTCGGTACAGTGAAGCTTTCTTT. It yields the protein CASSRYSEAFF.

The chain is built from TRBV5-1 and TRBJ2-1; a possible D gene is TRBD2 (6 bases). The CDR3 runs 13 residues. The germline gives CDR1 SGHRS, CDR2 YFSETQ. V gave up 3 bases and J gave up 7 bases, with 11 bases separating them. The CDR3 DNA follows: TGCGCCAGCAGCTATTCTAGCGCGAATGAGCAGTTCTTC. Translated, it gives CASSYSSANEQFF.

The rearrangement links TRBV5-1 to TRBJ1-1; TRBD1 agrees at 7 bases. The germline gives CDR1 SGHRS, CDR2 YFSETQ. The CDR3 runs 12 residues. The V gene end was trimmed by 4 bases and the J gene end by 10 bases; junction bases not matched to a gene: 7. This chain's CDR3 is CASSPGQYRAFF. As DNA, the CDR3 is TGCGCCAGCAGCCCGGGACAGTACCGAGCTTTCTTT.

This chain connects TRBV14 to TRBJ2-1, with D uncertain. CDR1 and CDR2 from the germline V gene are SGHDN and FVKESK. The CDR3 sequence is 16 residues long. V was shortened by 1 base and J by 7 bases, with 17 bases between the two germline ends. In nucleotides, the CDR3 is TGTGCCAGCAGCCAAGTTGGCCCTAGTAGTAGGAATGAGCAGTTCTTC. Amino acid sequence: CASSQVGPSSRNEQFF.